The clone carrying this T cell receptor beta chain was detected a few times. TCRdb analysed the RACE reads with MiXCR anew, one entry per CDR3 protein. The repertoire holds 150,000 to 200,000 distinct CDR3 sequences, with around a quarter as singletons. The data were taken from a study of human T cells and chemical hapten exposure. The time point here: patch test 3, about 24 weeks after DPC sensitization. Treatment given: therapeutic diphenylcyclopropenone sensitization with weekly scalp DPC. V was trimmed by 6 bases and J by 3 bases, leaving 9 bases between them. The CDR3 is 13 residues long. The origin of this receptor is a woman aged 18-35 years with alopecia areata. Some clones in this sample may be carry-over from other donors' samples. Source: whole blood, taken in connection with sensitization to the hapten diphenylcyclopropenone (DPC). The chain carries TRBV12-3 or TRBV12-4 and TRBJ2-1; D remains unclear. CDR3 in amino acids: CASRPDNYNEQFF. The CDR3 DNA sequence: TGTGCCAGCAGGCCCGACAACTACAATGAGCAGTTCTTC.